The 4 T cell receptor beta chains listed next were all sequenced from one sample in a study of cytomegalovirus exposure and HLA in healthy donors. 13 Jbeta primers and 60 Vbeta primers were used for the PCR. TCRdb's table, derived via immunoSEQ multiplex PCR, lists solely in-frame clones and lacks some. The sample contains about 180,000 clones, 80% of which appear only once. Sequencing input: PBMCs. Source of these receptors: a man between 25 and 39 years old in good health and CMV-seronegative.

As for this clone: The germline gene is not matched at one end of the junction; a read error may be the cause. Other DNA variants within this sample encode the same CDR3. The chain is built from TRBV5-4 and TRBJ1-1, with a possible D match to TRBD1 (6 bases). Germline CDR1 is SGHNT and CDR2 is YYREEE (reference sequence). CDR3 length: 15 residues. The CDR3 DNA sequence: TGTGCCAGCAGCTTGGGTAGCAGGGGTGCCACTGAAGCCTTCTTT. Residues: CASSLGSRGATEAFF.

The V gene is TRBV28, the J gene TRBJ1-2, with a weak D call TRBD1 (5 bases). Between the trimmed V and J ends, which lost 3 bases and 4 bases, there was a span of 12 bases. Germline V gene sequence: CDR1 MDHEN, CDR2 SYDVKM. This CDR3 comprises 14 residues. The CDR3 nucleotides read TGTGCCAGCAGTTTGGCGGGGGTTGGCTATGGCTACACCTTC. Translation gives CASSLAGVGYGYTF.

The J gene is TRBJ1-6, the V gene TRBV30, with D maybe TRBD1 (5 bases). CDR1 is GTSNPN and CDR2 is SVGIG in the germline V gene (reference sequence). V was shortened by 6 bases and J by 7 bases, with 13 bases between the two germline ends. The CDR3 length is 13 residues. The CDR3 bases are TGTGCCTGTATGGGACTCCAGAATTCACCCCTCCACTTT. Residues: CACMGLQNSPLHF. The whole variable domain, remainder taken from reference TRBV30 and TRBJ1-6, is SQTIHQWPATLVQPVGSPLSLECTVEGTSNPNLYWYRQAAGRGLQLLFYSVGIGQISSEVPQNLSASRPQDRQFILSSKKLLLSDSGFYLCACMGLQNSPLHFGNGTRLTVT.

V usage is TRBV4-3 and J usage is TRBJ1-4; 10 bases match TRBD1. This CDR3 contains 21 residues. V shed 0 bases, J shed 5 bases, and the junction held 18 bases outside the gene matches. Germline-derived CDR1 and CDR2 are LGHNA and YSLEER. In nucleotides, the CDR3 is TGCGCCAGCAGCCAAGATACTAATAACGGAAGGACAGGGGGATTGAATGAAAAACTGTTTTTT. It translates to CASSQDTNNGRTGGLNEKLFF.